Sequencing of this T cell receptor (beta chain) was carried out in a study of spatial heterogeneity in lung cancer. Concerning this clonotype: An end of the junction does not agree with germline; a read error may underlie this. Found in a library prepared for alpha chains, this beta chain is an off-target read, and its abundance has little meaning.

Germline V gene sequence: CDR1 SGHVS, CDR2 FNYEAQ. CDR3 length: 12 amino acids. Time point denoted: sample taken at primary tumor resection. From tumor, nontumor lung or frozen PBMC, whole RNA was taken unsorted for sequencing. A single record per CDR3 protein comes from TCRdb applying MiXCR to the 5' RACE reads. The data contain 2,500 to 3,000 distinct CDR3 sequences, less than 10% of them singletons. Specimen: normal lung tissue next to the tumor, collected at surgery. The chain joins TRBV7-6 to TRBJ2-7; D is possibly TRBD2 (6 bases). The sequence came from a male donor with early-stage non-small cell lung cancer. CDR3: CASSLSWGELYF. As DNA, the CDR3 is TGTGCCAGCAGCTTATCATGGGGGGAGCTGTACTTC.